This TCR beta chain was obtained from a study of blood T cell repertoires in COVID-19. The ends lost 5 bases at V and 3 bases at J; junction bases unmatched: 5. The CDR3 totals 15 residues. Per germline, CDR1 MNHEY and CDR2 SVGEGT. As handled by the study authors: It was from reference gene primer amplification that nucleated cell counts were estimated. Clones were read by immunoSEQ multiplex PCR, and TCRdb kept only the in-frame ones, dropping some. V, J and clone size reflect that table, while D and trimming were determined from the DNA. The sample contains over 55,000 clones, 75% to 85% of which appear only once.

The sequence derives from a human donor in a cohort sampled during active COVID-19. This chain joins TRBV6-2 or TRBV6-3 and TRBJ2-3; TRBD2 matches at 10 bases. The sample was peripheral blood. The CDR3 reads CASSTGLASTDTQYF. Written as DNA, the CDR3 is TGTGCCAGCAGTACGGGACTAGCGAGTACAGATACGCAGTATTTT.